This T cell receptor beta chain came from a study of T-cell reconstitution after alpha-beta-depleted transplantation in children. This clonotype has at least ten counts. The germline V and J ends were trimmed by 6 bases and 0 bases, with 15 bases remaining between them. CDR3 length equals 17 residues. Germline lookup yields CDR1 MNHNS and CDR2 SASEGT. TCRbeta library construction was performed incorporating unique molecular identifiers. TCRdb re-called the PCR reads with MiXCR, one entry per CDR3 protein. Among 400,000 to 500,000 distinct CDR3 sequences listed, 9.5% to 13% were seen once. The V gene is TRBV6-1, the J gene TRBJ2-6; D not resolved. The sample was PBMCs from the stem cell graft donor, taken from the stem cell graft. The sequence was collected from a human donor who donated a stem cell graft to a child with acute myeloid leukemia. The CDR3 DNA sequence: TGTGCCAGCAGAGGGCTAAAAGAAAACTCTGGGGCCAACGTCCTGACTTTC. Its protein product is CASRGLKENSGANVLTF.